The T cell receptor beta chain under discussion was sequenced for a study of Graves' ophthalmopathy and Graves' hyperthyroidism (dated by TCRdb to between 2017 and 2018). About the full investigation: Peripheral blood was collected at initial diagnosis, before any treatment. TCR beta repertoire signatures were used to distinguish Graves' ophthalmopathy from Graves' hyperthyroidism and to predict progression to ophthalmopathy. In total, 135 blood samples were TCR-sequenced: under 45 ophthalmopathy, approximately 75 hyperthyroidism and roughly 17 hyperthyroidism-to-ophthalmopathy patients. To explore V-J signatures that distinguish ophthalmopathy from hyperthyroidism, a discovery set of 100 patients was enrolled, made up of around 40 with ophthalmopathy and roughly 55 with stable hyperthyroidism. An independent validation cohort was composed of roughly 19 hyperthyroidism patients and 17 patients who later progressed from hyperthyroidism to ophthalmopathy. T-cell repertoires of thyroid tissue and blood were compared in 5 or 6 hyperthyroidism patients. Following sample collection, hyperthyroidism patients were given methimazole at a starting dose of 30 mg daily, and ophthalmopathy patients were given high-dose intravenous methylprednisolone. The roughly 94 discovery patients were randomly divided into training and test sets at a 7:3 ratio. General conclusions and limits of the study: Sample size was not predetermined statistically, and investigators were not blinded to group allocation. In cross-validation, the 13-signature model distinguished ophthalmopathy from stable hyperthyroidism with just over 85% sensitivity and roughly 81% specificity, and in the test set the corresponding values were roughly 80% and 76%. Among expanded thyroid clonotypes with frequency above 0.001, most also showed up in blood, which suggests that blood repertoires may reflect the thyroid immune response. In validation, the model predicted ophthalmopathy progression with 55% to 71% sensitivity and 72.22% specificity; 12 predicted patients were CT-confirmed with GO in a median of around 6 months.

Turning to this clonotype: Its antigen is still unknown. Per-nucleotide qualities are absent, and no much larger clonotype sits a single base away.

CDR1 SGHRS and CDR2 YFSETQ are derived from the germline V gene. The V end loses 6 bases and the J end loses 7 bases, and a stretch of 17 bases separates them. Taken from cysteine to phenylalanine, the CDR3 has 13 residues. Of the read, only the CDR3 DNA is kept; its 39 bases are in frame from base 1. For repertoire sequencing, the TCR beta CDR3 regions were amplified from RNA transcripts. The first round was an RT-PCR using HTBI primers with the Qiagen OneStep RT-PCR kit, and this first round was followed by a second-round multiplex PCR, then size selection and purification. Libraries were sequenced on an Illumina HiSeq2000 using paired-end 100 bp reads. The published analysis was carried out like this. Reads were processed with SOAPnuke, discarding reads with adapters, uncalled bases, mean Phred below 15, or no exact constant-primer or identifier match. High-quality paired reads were merged with COPE v1.2.5. Each unique nucleotide sequence was defined as a clonotype, and clonotypes were aligned to IMGT TRB V, D and J references with MiTCR v1.1. Only V-J combinations with frequency above 0.0001 were analysed, covering 99.2% of repertoires. For each V-J combination, a TCR clonal expansion and chaos score was defined as the ratio of F50 clonal expansion to chaos observed in the TCRdist matrix. Features were reduced by Welch's t-statistics and random forest to over 10 V-J combinations, which fed a naive Bayes classifier. The Morisita-Horn index was used to measure how similar the thyroid and blood repertoires were. The raw public reads went through TCRdb reprocessing: fastp at Q25, MiXCR clone calling, in-frame beta chains kept. Records with the same CDR3 protein are collapsed into one entry carrying the most frequent genes and DNA. The V and J calls here are based on TCRdb, not the publication. The sample contains under 250,000 distinct CDR3 sequences, approximately 21% of them found a single time. Around two fifths of the sample is held by the ten biggest clonotypes.

Ophthalmopathy patients were characterized by moderately to severely active disease, a Clinical Activity Score of at least 3, a NOSPECS grade of at least 4, and a disease duration under 3 months. Patients with other autoimmune diseases, uncontrolled infections, pregnancy or lactation were excluded. Diagnosis was based on clinical symptoms, serum thyroxine, TRAb, thyroid ultrasound and orbital computed tomography. PBMCs were isolated from about 9.2 ml of fresh peripheral blood by Ficoll-Paque density gradient centrifugation. Total RNA was extracted with Trizol reagent and quality-checked on an Agilent 2100 Bioanalyzer.

The sequencing sample was made of peripheral blood. The TCR comes from a woman aged 50 to 60 with Graves' ophthalmopathy. Donor details come from another sample of the same person, matched by shared clones. Recombination joined TRBV5-1 with TRBJ2-7; the D segment cannot be called with confidence. The sequenced DNA is TGCGCCAGCACCTCACAGCTTACGGCGGAGCAGTACTTC. The translation is CASTSQLTAEQYF.